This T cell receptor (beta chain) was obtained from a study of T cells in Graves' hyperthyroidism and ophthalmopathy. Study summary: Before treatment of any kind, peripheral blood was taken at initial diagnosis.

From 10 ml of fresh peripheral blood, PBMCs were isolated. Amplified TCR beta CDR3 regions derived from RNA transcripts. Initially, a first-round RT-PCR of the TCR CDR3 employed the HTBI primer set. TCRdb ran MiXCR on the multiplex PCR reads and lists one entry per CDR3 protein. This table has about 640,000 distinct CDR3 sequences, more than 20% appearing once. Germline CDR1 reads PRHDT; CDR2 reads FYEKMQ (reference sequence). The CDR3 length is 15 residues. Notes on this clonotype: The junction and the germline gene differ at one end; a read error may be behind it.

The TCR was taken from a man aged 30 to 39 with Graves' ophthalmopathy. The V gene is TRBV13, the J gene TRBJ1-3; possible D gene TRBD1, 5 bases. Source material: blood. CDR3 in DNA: TGCGCCAGCAGCTTGGGCGGGGGATCCGGAAACACCATGTATTTT. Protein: CASSLGGGSGNTMYF.